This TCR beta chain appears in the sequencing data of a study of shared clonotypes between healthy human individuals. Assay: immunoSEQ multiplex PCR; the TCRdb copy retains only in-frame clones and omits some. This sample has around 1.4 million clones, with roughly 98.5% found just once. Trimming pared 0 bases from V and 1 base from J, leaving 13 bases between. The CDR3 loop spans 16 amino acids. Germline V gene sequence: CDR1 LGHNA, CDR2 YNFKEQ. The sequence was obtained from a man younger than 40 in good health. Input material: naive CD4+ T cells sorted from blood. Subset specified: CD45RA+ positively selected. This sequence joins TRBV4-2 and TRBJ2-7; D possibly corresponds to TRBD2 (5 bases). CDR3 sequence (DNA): TGTGCCAGCAGCCAAGAGGGAACGGGGAGATCCTACGAGCAGTACTTC. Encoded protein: CASSQEGTGRSYEQYF.